The 19 T cell receptor beta chains given below trace back to one sample, sequenced in a study of early T cells in non-severe SARS-CoV-2 infection. In TCRdb, the 5' RACE reads were re-called with MiXCR into one record per CDR3 protein. Here the sample spans approximately 81,000 distinct CDR3 sequences, under 15% being singletons. The sequencing sample was made of whole blood. The receptors originated from an adult who was a healthcare worker with PCR-confirmed SARS-CoV-2 infection or an uninfected control (not recorded which).

Many counts were recorded for this clonotype. The chain recombines TRBV4-2 with TRBJ1-2; no firm D call. The V end was cut by 1 base, the J end by 8 bases, with 14 bases between. CDR1 LGHNA and CDR2 YNFKEQ come from the germline V gene. The CDR3 spans 14 residues. The CDR3 loop is CASSQVGGPWGYTF. In DNA form, the CDR3 reads TGTGCCAGCAGCCAAGTCGGAGGGCCGTGGGGCTACACCTTC.

This clonotype was counted ten times or more. J is TRBJ1-1 and V is TRBV12-3 or TRBV12-4, with D possibly matching TRBD1 (5 bases). Trimming took 2 bases from V and 1 from J, leaving 8 bases between them. The CDR3 is 14 amino acids. The CDR3 nucleotides read TGTGCCAGCAGTTTAAGGGGACCGAACACTGAAGCTTTCTTT. Translating it yields CASSLRGPNTEAFF.

This clonotype has a handful of counts. The rearrangement links TRBV20-1 to TRBJ2-1; possibly TRBD2 for D (7 bases). The V end was cut by 0 bases, the J end by 2 bases, with 11 bases between. Germline CDR1 is DFQATT and CDR2 is SNEGSKA (reference sequence). The CDR3 runs 15 residues. In DNA form, the CDR3 reads TGCAGTGCTAGAGATTGGGGGGGCGCCTACAATGAGCAGTTCTTC. It translates to CSARDWGGAYNEQFF.

The V gene is TRBV6-5, the J gene TRBJ2-7; D may be TRBD1 (5 bases). This CDR3 has 14 amino acids. Looked up from germline, CDR1 is MNHEY and CDR2 is SVGAGI. V gave up 6 bases and J gave up 2 bases, with 14 bases separating them. CDR3 sequence reads: CASSEDTIPYEQYF. The CDR3 DNA follows: TGTGCCAGCAGCGAGGACACGATCCCCTACGAGCAGTACTTC.

V usage is TRBV29-1 and J usage is TRBJ2-5; D remains ambiguous. Germline V lookup: CDR1 SQVTM, CDR2 ANQGSEA. CDR3 length: 12 amino acids. Trimming pared 3 bases from V and 5 bases from J, leaving 10 bases between. The CDR3 is CSVEASTETQYF. CDR3 coding DNA: TGCAGCGTTGAGGCCAGTACGGAGACCCAGTACTTC. The variable domain in full, with the rest retrieved from reference TRBV29-1 and TRBJ2-5, is SAVISQKPSRDICQRGTSLTIQCQVDSQVTMMFWYRQQPGQSLTLIATANQGSEATYESGFVIDKFPISRPNLTFSTLTVSNMSPEDSSIYLCSVEASTETQYFGPGTRLLVL.

The V gene is TRBV5-1, the J gene TRBJ1-6; TRBD1 agrees at 9 bases. Looked up from germline, CDR1 is SGHRS and CDR2 is YFSETQ. The CDR3 contains 16 residues. J gave up 10 bases and V 0 bases, and 8 bases lay outside the gene matches. The CDR3 DNA reads TGCGCCAGCAGCTTGGCCTTACGGACAGGGGACTCACCCCTCCACTTT. Amino acids: CASSLALRTGDSPLHF.

This clonotype was counted many times. The gene calls are TRBV5-1 and TRBJ1-1, with D perhaps TRBD1 (6 bases). The CDR3 runs to 14 residues. Germline assignment: CDR1 SGHRS and CDR2 YFSETQ. The V and J ends lost 4 bases and 1 base respectively, with 11 bases between them. CDR3 DNA sequence: TGCGCCAGCAGCAAGGGGGACGGGAACACTGAAGCTTTCTTT. Translating gives CASSKGDGNTEAFF.

This clonotype appeared a few times. J is TRBJ1-1 and V is TRBV5-5; 10 bases match TRBD1. This CDR3 has 13 residues. The germline V gene has CDR1 SGHKS and CDR2 YYEKEE (reference sequence). V lost 4 bases, J lost 11 bases, and 8 bases stayed unmatched. The CDR3 is CASSTGTGVWAFF. In DNA form, the CDR3 reads TGTGCCAGCAGCACCGGGACAGGGGTTTGGGCTTTCTTT.

At least ten counts were recorded for this clonotype. The rearrangement joins TRBV6-5 to TRBJ2-5, with a possible D match to TRBD2 (5 bases). V lost 2 bases and J lost 7, with 14 bases in between. Germline lookup yields CDR1 MNHEY and CDR2 SVGAGI. The CDR3 is made up of 14 amino acids. CDR3 in DNA: TGTGCCAGCAGTTACACATGGCCCCGGGGGACCCAGTACTTC. It codes for CASSYTWPRGTQYF.

Many counts were recorded for this clonotype. J is TRBJ1-5 and V is TRBV12-3 or TRBV12-4; D gene ambiguous. CDR3 length equals 15 residues. V lost 6 bases and J 0 bases, leaving 12 bases between the germline ends. CDR3 region: CASSQRHVSNQPQHF. The CDR3 nucleotides are TGTGCCAGCAGCCAACGACACGTTAGCAATCAGCCCCAGCATTTT.

Remarks on this clonotype: The junction and the germline gene differ at one end; a read error may be behind it. The chain's CDR3 is CDSSSLWEAPYEQYF. CDR3 nucleotide sequence: TGTGACAGCAGCTCCCTCTGGGAAGCACCCTACGAGCAGTACTTC. This chain uses TRBV7-6 with TRBJ2-7; D uncertain. This CDR3 is built from 15 residues. The germline gives CDR1 SGHVS, CDR2 FNYEAQ. Based on the CDR3 plus reference TRBV7-6 and TRBJ2-7, the full variable domain is GAGVSQSPRYKVTKRGQDVALRCDPISGHVSLYWYRQALGQGPEFLTYFNYEAQQDKSGLPNDRFSAERPEGSISTLTIQRTEQRDSAMYRCDSSSLWEAPYEQYFGPGTRLTVT.

The chain employs TRBV7-9 and TRBJ1-1; weak D call: TRBD1 (6 bases). CDR1 and CDR2 from the germline V gene are SEHNR and FQNEAQ (reference sequence). This CDR3 region has 14 residues. V was clipped by 5 bases and J by 1 base, with 11 bases between them. CDR3 loop: CASSTGTANTEAFF. The CDR3 nucleotides are TGTGCCAGCAGCACAGGGACGGCGAACACTGAAGCTTTCTTT. Full variable domain (rest looked up from reference TRBV7-9 and TRBJ1-1): DTGVSQNPRHKITKRGQNVTFRCDPISEHNRLYWYRQTLGQGPEFLTYFQNEAQLEKSRLLSDRFSAERPKGSFSTLEIQRTEQGDSAMYLCASSTGTANTEAFFGQGTRLTVV.

In its sample, this clonotype was seen a few times. The V and J genes are TRBV7-2 and TRBJ1-6, with unresolved D. V was pared by 1 base and J by 0 bases, with 7 bases between. The CDR3 extends over 16 amino acids. Germline CDR1 SGHTA, CDR2 FQGNSA. The CDR3 region is CASSLGSSSYNSPLHF. CDR3 nucleotide sequence: TGTGCCAGCAGCTTAGGAAGTAGCTCCTATAATTCACCCCTCCACTTT.

This clonotype appeared many times. This chain uses TRBV5-1 with TRBJ1-3; D uncertain. Per the germline V gene, CDR1 is SGHRS and CDR2 is YFSETQ. Between the trimmed V and J ends, which lost 2 bases and 0 bases, there was a span of 9 bases. The CDR3 contains 15 residues. This CDR3 reads CASSLDGSSGNTIYF. CDR3 bases: TGCGCCAGCAGCTTAGACGGATCCTCTGGAAACACCATATATTTT.

The chain links TRBV5-1 to TRBJ2-3; 13 bases are shared with TRBD2. This CDR3 is built from 15 residues. V was pared by 4 bases and J by 8 bases, with 7 bases of the junction left unmatched. The germline V gene encodes CDR1 SGHRS and CDR2 YFSETQ. The CDR3 here is CASSPGLAGVSTQYF. In nucleotides, the CDR3 is TGCGCCAGCAGCCCCGGACTAGCGGGAGTGAGTACGCAGTATTTT.

The sample holds many counts of this clonotype. The chain joins TRBV11-2 to TRBJ1-2; the D gene is possibly TRBD1 (5 bases). Between the trimmed V and J ends, which lost 2 bases and 0 bases, there was a span of 13 bases. Germline CDR1 SGHAT, CDR2 FQNNGV. This CDR3 has 16 amino acids. The CDR3 DNA sequence: TGTGCCAGCAGCTTATACAGGACGACCGCTAACTATGGCTACACCTTC. This gives the protein CASSLYRTTANYGYTF.

This clonotype was counted between two and nine times. This rearrangement joins TRBV3-1 to TRBJ2-7; 8 nucleotides line up with TRBD1. The CDR3 length is 18 residues. V lost 1 base, J lost 1 base, and 12 bases stayed unmatched. Germline CDR1 and CDR2: LGHDT and YNNKEL (reference sequence). CDR3 nucleotides: TGTGCCAGCAGCCAAGCGTCAGGCCTTTACAGGGGGTCCTACGAGCAGTACTTC. It yields the protein CASSQASGLYRGSYEQYF.

This clonotype was found a few times. The genes are TRBV20-1 and TRBJ2-1; a weak D match, TRBD2 (5 bases). This CDR3 has 16 amino acids. Deletions cut 1 base from V and 4 bases from J, with 17 bases between. Germline CDR1 and CDR2: DFQATT and SNEGSKA (reference sequence). The CDR3 is CSARVPRTPVYNEQFF. CDR3 sequence (DNA): TGCAGTGCTAGAGTCCCCCGGACTCCGGTATACAATGAGCAGTTCTTC.

This clonotype was counted ten times or more. This sequence joins TRBV29-1 and TRBJ2-5; 15 bases fit TRBD2. The V gene end was trimmed by 5 bases and the J gene end by 6 bases; junction bases not matched to a gene: 10. CDR1 and CDR2 from the germline V gene are SQVTM and ANQGSEA. CDR3 length equals 16 residues. The CDR3 nucleotides read TGCAGCGTTTGGATTCCGGGACTAGCGGGGGGAAAGACCCAGTACTTC. It translates to CSVWIPGLAGGKTQYF.